This T cell receptor beta chain was captured by sequencing in a study of T cell responses to AZD1222 COVID-19 vaccine. For this clone: Its antigen remains unidentified.

The germline V gene encodes CDR1 SGHAT and CDR2 FQDESV (reference sequence). The CDR3 runs to 15 residues. V shed 7 bases and J 4 bases; nucleotides not matched to a gene: 10. Repertoires were generated with immunoSEQ multiplex PCR, while TCRdb's copy carries only in-frame clones and drops some. The sample holds about 180,000 clones, approximately 94% seen once. Findings of the study overall: Among the donors, most were white British and more were female, and clonal diversity was possibly underestimated.

This chain joins TRBV11-1 and TRBJ2-1, with 7 bases lining up with TRBD2. The sample was peripheral blood, taken 28 days after the second AZD1222 dose. This TCR came from an adult who received the AZD1222 COVID-19 vaccine. The CDR3, as DNA: TGTGCCAGCACCTCACGGCTAGCGGTATACAATGAGCAGTTCTTC. Amino acids: CASTSRLAVYNEQFF. Combining the CDR3 with reference TRBV11-1 and TRBJ2-1 gives the whole variable domain EAEVAQSPRYKITEKSQAVAFWCDPISGHATLYWYRQILGQGPELLVQFQDESVVDDSQLPKDRFSAERLKGVDSTLKIQPAELGDSAMYLCASTSRLAVYNEQFFGPGTRLTVL.